The 25 T cell receptor beta chains below all came from one sample that was sequenced in a study of identical twins. TCRdb independently ran MiXCR on the 5' RACE reads; one entry per CDR3 protein. The table lists more than 1.5 million distinct CDR3 sequences, under 35% of them singletons. Sequencing input: cord blood. These receptor sequences come from a newborn girl in good health.

This clonotype was detected once. V is TRBV3-1 and J is TRBJ2-7; TRBD2 agrees at 10 bases. Unmatched junction bases numbered 7, after V lost 5 bases and J lost 3 bases. This CDR3 spans 15 amino acids. Per the germline V gene, CDR1 is LGHDT and CDR2 is YNNKEL (reference sequence). CDR3 in amino acids: CASSSLAGAGYEQYF. Written as DNA, the CDR3 is TGTGCCAGCAGCTCTCTAGCGGGAGCGGGCTACGAGCAGTACTTC.

This clonotype showed up just a few times. The chain uses TRBV7-9 and TRBJ2-1; TRBD2 matches at 7 bases. This CDR3 contains 12 residues. Germline-derived CDR1 and CDR2 are SEHNR and FQNEAQ (reference sequence). V was clipped by 1 base and J by 15 bases; unmatched bases: 6. CDR3 amino acids: CASSLERGSTFF. The CDR3 region has the DNA TGTGCCAGCAGCTTAGAACGCGGGAGTACGTTCTTC.

The chain employs TRBV18 and TRBJ2-7, with D uncertain. Germline V gives CDR1 KGHSH, CDR2 LQKENI. V lost 0 bases and J 3 bases, leaving 9 bases between the germline ends. There are 14 residues in the CDR3. The CDR3 DNA sequence: TGTGCCAGCTCACCACCGGGAATCAACTACGAGCAGTACTTC. It specifies CASSPPGINYEQYF. Full variable domain (outside the CDR3, taken from reference TRBV18 and TRBJ2-7): NAGVMQNPRHLVRRRGQEARLRCSPMKGHSHVYWYRQLPEEGLKFMVYLQKENIIDESGMPKERFSAEFPKEGPSILRIQQVVRGDSAAYFCASSPPGINYEQYFGPGTRLTVT.

This clonotype was observed a few times. The gene calls are TRBV27 and TRBJ2-3, with 8 bases lining up with TRBD1. The germline V gene has CDR1 MNHEY and CDR2 SMNVEV (reference sequence). V lost 7 bases, J lost 6 bases, and 12 bases stayed unmatched. This CDR3 has 15 amino acids. CDR3 amino acids: CASTTYGQGVDTQYF. DNA for the CDR3: TGTGCCAGCACCACGTATGGACAGGGTGTGGATACGCAGTATTTT.

This clonotype showed up just a few times. The chain combines TRBV28 with TRBJ2-1; 8 nucleotides align to TRBD2. Trimming removed 6 bases from V and 1 base from J; junction bases left unmatched: 8. This CDR3 comprises 16 residues. The germline CDR1 and CDR2 sequences are MDHEN and SYDVKM. This CDR3 is CASRRTGTRSYNEQFF. The CDR3 bases are TGTGCCAGCAGGAGGACCGGGACTAGGTCCTACAATGAGCAGTTCTTC.

The CDR3 loop reads CASSYSRSRLAGGGETQYF. CDR3 in DNA: TGTGCCAGCAGTTACTCGAGAAGTCGTCTAGCGGGAGGAGGAGAGACCCAGTACTTC. This chain joins TRBV6-5 and TRBJ2-5, with 11 nucleotides matching TRBD2. The CDR3 spans 19 residues. The junction had 13 bases not matched to a gene; V was cut back by 0 bases and J by 4 bases. Germline CDR1 is MNHEY and CDR2 is SVGAGI.

This clonotype was found a few times. This chain uses TRBV5-1 with TRBJ1-2; D might be TRBD1 (6 bases). The V end was cut by 0 bases, the J end by 5 bases, with 14 bases between. The CDR3 runs 15 residues. The germline V gene has CDR1 SGHRS and CDR2 YFSETQ. The CDR3: CASSLEGTRGYGYTF. CDR3 nucleotide sequence: TGCGCCAGCAGCTTGGAGGGGACAAGGGGGTATGGCTACACCTTC.

This CDR3 is CSAREGGFVGGEQYF. The CDR3 coding sequence is TGCAGTGCTAGAGAGGGCGGTTTTGTAGGTGGGGAGCAGTACTTC. This chain connects TRBV20-1 to TRBJ2-7, with no clear D. Trimming removed 0 bases from V and 7 bases from J, with 19 bases in between. Per the germline V gene, CDR1 is DFQATT and CDR2 is SNEGSKA (reference sequence). This CDR3 is 15 amino acids long.

This clonotype was counted a few times. The chain couples TRBV27 to TRBJ2-1, with D possibly TRBD1 on 6 matching bases. There are 16 residues in the CDR3. V was clipped by 6 bases and J by 4 bases, with 19 bases between them. CDR1 is MNHEY, CDR2 SMNVEV, per germline (reference sequence). Here the CDR3 DNA reads TGTGCCAGCAGCCGTATCACAGGGAATCGTTACAATGAGCAGTTCTTC. It codes for CASSRITGNRYNEQFF.

The J gene is TRBJ2-1, the V gene TRBV28, with TRBD1 identical over 8 bases. This CDR3 is built from 13 residues. The ends lost 5 bases at V and 15 bases at J; junction bases unmatched: 12. Germline loops: CDR1 MDHEN, CDR2 SYDVKM. In DNA form, the CDR3 reads TGTGCCAGCAGTGTCGCAGACAGGGGTAAAGCGTTCTTC. Protein sequence: CASSVADRGKAFF. Looking up the rest from reference TRBV28 and TRBJ2-1 gives the full variable domain: DVKVTQSSRYLVKRTGEKVFLECVQDMDHENMFWYRQDPGLGLRLIYFSYDVKMKEKGDIPEGYSVSREKKERFSLILESASTNQTSMYLCASSVADRGKAFFGPGTRLTVL.

This clonotype turned up a few times. Here the CDR3 reads CASSLSVEETQYF. The CDR3 DNA reads TGTGCCAGCAGTTTATCCGTGGAAGAGACCCAGTACTTC. The chain links TRBV28 to TRBJ2-5; no clear D. The CDR3 spans 13 residues. Germline V lookup: CDR1 MDHEN, CDR2 SYDVKM. The V gene lost 1 base and the J gene lost 3 bases, with 6 bases spanning the gap.

The chain links TRBV28 to TRBJ2-7; D gene unclear. There are 14 residues in the CDR3. V lost 5 bases and J 6 bases, leaving 17 bases between the germline ends. Per the germline V gene, CDR1 is MDHEN and CDR2 is SYDVKM. The CDR3 here is CASSTQISWGEQYF. The CDR3 nucleotides read TGTGCCAGCAGTACCCAAATTAGCTGGGGCGAGCAGTACTTC.

This clonotype appeared a few times. V is TRBV27 and J is TRBJ1-6; no firm D call. Germline CDR1 reads MNHEY; CDR2 reads SMNVEV (reference sequence). V shed 4 bases and J shed 5 bases, with 9 bases lying between them. The CDR3 contains 14 residues. The CDR3 region has the DNA TGTGCCAGCAGTTCCATCGGAAATAATTCACCCCTCCACTTT. Protein: CASSSIGNNSPLHF.

In this sample, this clonotype turned up a few times. This chain uses TRBV24-1 with TRBJ1-5; D is uncertain. Germline V gene sequence: CDR1 KGHDR, CDR2 SFDVKD. The CDR3 consists of 14 residues. Trimming cost V 4 bases and J 0 bases, with 6 bases left between them. CDR3 sequence: CATSDARSNQPQHF. CDR3 sequence (DNA): TGTGCCACCAGTGACGCACGTAGCAATCAGCCCCAGCATTTT.

The chain has TRBV6-6 and TRBJ1-2; 7 bases align to TRBD1. The trim removed 5 bases at V and 4 bases at J, leaving 7 bases unmatched. This CDR3 region has 14 residues. Germline CDR1 is MNHNY and CDR2 is SVGAGI (reference sequence). This chain's CDR3 is CASSATGDTYGYTF. In nucleotides, the CDR3 is TGTGCCAGCAGTGCCACAGGGGACACCTATGGCTACACCTTC.

V gene TRBV12-3 or TRBV12-4 combines with J gene TRBJ2-5; 9 bases fit TRBD1. Judging by the DNA end, TRBJ2-7 fits better; the J call may be wrong. The CDR3 contains 15 residues. The CDR3 sequence is CASSKPGTGSDEQYF. The CDR3 nucleotides are TGTGCCAGCAGTAAACCCGGGACAGGGAGCGACGAGCAGTACTTC.

V and J are TRBV6-1 and TRBJ2-3, with 9 bases that match TRBD2. CDR3 length equals 16 residues. V dropped 1 base and J dropped 5; count of bases not matched to a gene: 7. CDR1 is MNHNS and CDR2 is SASEGT in the germline V gene. CDR3 region: CASSEVGGRAGDTQYF. CDR3 sequence (DNA): TGTGCCAGCAGTGAAGTAGGCGGGAGGGCGGGAGATACGCAGTATTTT.

V is TRBV7-9 and J is TRBJ2-7; 7 bases map to TRBD1. Matching the DNA end better, TRBJ2-4 makes the J call doubtful. The CDR3 loop spans 14 amino acids. Germline loops: CDR1 SEHNR, CDR2 FQNEAQ (reference sequence). The CDR3 DNA follows: TGTGCCAGCAGCTTACAGGGGGTAGAAAACATTCAGTACTTC. It codes for CASSLQGVENIQYF.

This clonotype came up a few times. The rearrangement uses TRBV5-1 and TRBJ1-4; D call uncertain. The CDR3 has 17 residues. The V end was cut by 0 bases, the J end by 1 base, with 13 bases between. Germline loops: CDR1 SGHRS, CDR2 YFSETQ. CDR3 DNA: TGCGCCAGCAGCTTGGGGCAAGGCAGGATAACTAATGAAAAACTGTTTTTT. Residues: CASSLGQGRITNEKLFF.

At least ten counts were recorded for this clonotype. The rearrangement uses TRBV7-9 and TRBJ2-7; D remains ambiguous. This CDR3 is 14 amino acids long. The ends were cut back, 5 bases at V and 2 bases at J, with 13 bases in the middle. Germline V lookup: CDR1 SEHNR, CDR2 FQNEAQ (reference sequence). The CDR3 loop reads CASSDTKRPYEQYF. The CDR3, as DNA: TGTGCCAGCAGCGACACCAAGCGCCCCTACGAGCAGTACTTC.

The chain uses TRBV12-5 and TRBJ2-1; maybe TRBD2 (6 bases). Trimming took 4 bases from V and 7 from J, leaving 11 bases between them. The CDR3 runs to 13 residues. Looked up from germline, CDR1 is LGHNT and CDR2 is FRNRAP. The CDR3 DNA reads TGTGCTAGTGGTTCGGGGGAAAAAAATGAGCAGTTCTTC. Its translation: CASGSGEKNEQFF.

The table lists this clonotype with many counts. V is TRBV12-5 and J is TRBJ2-1; 8 bases match TRBD1. This CDR3 has 13 amino acids. The germline V gene has CDR1 LGHNT and CDR2 FRNRAP. The V and J ends lost 7 bases and 10 bases, in that order; junction bases with no gene match: 9. The CDR3 DNA follows: TGTGCTAGTGACAGAGGACAGGGCGGCGAGCAGTTCTTC. Its protein is CASDRGQGGEQFF.

V is TRBV5-1 and J is TRBJ1-1; D remains unclear. Looked up from germline, CDR1 is SGHRS and CDR2 is YFSETQ. CDR3 size: 14 residues. V was shortened by 1 base and J by 0 bases, with 7 bases between the two germline ends. CDR3 in amino acids: CASSLLSVNTEAFF. CDR3 in DNA: TGCGCCAGCAGCTTGCTATCAGTGAACACTGAAGCTTTCTTT.

The chain recombines TRBV3-1 with TRBJ1-5, with D hard to call. CDR1 and CDR2 (germline): LGHDT, YNNKEL (reference sequence). Trimming pared 0 bases from V and 7 bases from J, leaving 13 bases between. This CDR3 spans 15 amino acids. The DNA for the CDR3 is TGTGCCAGCAGCCAAGATCTGGTTTTAGGACAGCCCCAGCATTTT. Translated, it gives CASSQDLVLGQPQHF.

This chain joins TRBV12-3 or TRBV12-4 and TRBJ2-3; D gene ambiguous. V shed 2 bases and J shed 5 bases, with 11 bases lying between them. This CDR3 region has 14 residues. The DNA of the CDR3 is TGTGCCAGCAGTTTATCCCCTAGTCAAGATACGCAGTATTTT. Translating gives CASSLSPSQDTQYF.